Only one count was recorded for the clone carrying this T cell receptor (beta chain). TCRdb keeps only in-frame clones here, not all; method: immunoSEQ multiplex PCR. The sample includes about 300,000 clones, about nine tenths of them seen just once. This sample is part of a study of blood T cell repertoires in COVID-19. The receptor comes from a woman aged 45-65 years who had been exposed to COVID-19. Sequencing was done on a sample of PBMCs or T cells enriched from blood (not recorded which).

The CDR3 protein is CASSFSGTQQFF. The DNA for the CDR3 is TGTGCCAGCAGTTTTAGCGGGACCCAGCAGTTCTTC. This chain joins TRBV27 and TRBJ2-1; 8 bases fit TRBD2. CDR3 length: 12 residues. The V gene end was trimmed by 3 bases and the J gene end by 11 bases; junction bases not matched to a gene: 3. Germline V gene data show CDR1 as MNHEY and CDR2 as SMNVEV (reference sequence).